This TCR beta chain stems from a study of control samples from healthy donors and cancer patients. Clones were read by immunoSEQ multiplex PCR, and TCRdb kept only the in-frame ones, dropping some. Of roughly 29,000 clones listed, roughly 87% are singletons. The trim removed 5 bases at V and 6 bases at J, leaving 10 bases unmatched. The CDR3 consists of 15 residues. Per germline, CDR1 LNHDA and CDR2 SQIVND (reference sequence). The sample comprised formalin-fixed, paraffin-embedded tissue. This receptor was identified in a female donor with melanoma. The rearrangement links TRBV19 to TRBJ1-1; 9 bases fit TRBD1. The CDR3 nucleotides read TGTGCCAGTAGTGCTAGTACAGGGGGCGAGGCTGAAGCTTTCTTT. Its translation is CASSASTGGEAEAFF.